This T cell receptor beta chain came from a study of OX40 agonist ivuxolimab in advanced cancers. Study in general: Those treated in dose escalation had hepatocellular carcinoma, melanoma, renal cell cancer or head and neck cancer. Study-level findings and limits: It was not determined which antigens were specifically recognized by the peripheral T cells that had undergone clonal expansion. In the 0.1-3.0 mg/kg groups, partial responders showed among the lowest expansion.

As for this clone: The antigen remains unidentified.

Clones were sequenced by immunoSEQ multiplex PCR, and TCRdb holds only the in-frame ones, with some missing. The data contain tens of thousands of clones, roughly nine tenths of them singletons. The V gene end was trimmed by 5 bases and the J gene end by 2 bases; junction bases not matched to a gene: 1. Germline CDR1 and CDR2: MNHEY and SVGAGI. CDR3 length: 13 residues. V gene TRBV6-5 combines with J gene TRBJ1-2, with TRBD1 identical over 8 bases. The TCR comes from an adult with an advanced solid tumor such as melanoma, head and neck, liver or kidney cancer. The sequencing here drew on CD4+ or CD8+ T cells sorted from blood, taken in a trial of the OX40 agonist ivuxolimab. The CDR3 sequence: CASSQGANYGYTF. DNA for the CDR3: TGTGCCAGCAGTCAGGGGGCAAACTATGGCTACACCTTC.